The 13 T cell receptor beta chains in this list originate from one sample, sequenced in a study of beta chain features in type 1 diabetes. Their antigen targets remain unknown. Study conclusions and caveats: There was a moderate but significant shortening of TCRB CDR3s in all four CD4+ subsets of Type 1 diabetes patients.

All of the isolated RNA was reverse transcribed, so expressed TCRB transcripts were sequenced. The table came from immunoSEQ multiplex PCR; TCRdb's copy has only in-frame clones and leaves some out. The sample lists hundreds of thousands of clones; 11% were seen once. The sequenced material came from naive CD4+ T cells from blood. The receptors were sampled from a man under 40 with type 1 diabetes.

In DNA form, the CDR3 reads TGCGCCAGCAGCTTGGCTCAGGGATGGACCGGGGAGCTGTTTTTT. Protein: CASSLAQGWTGELFF. The chain carries TRBV5-1 and TRBJ2-2; tentatively, D is TRBD1 (5 bases). The CDR3 spans 15 residues. Germline V gives CDR1 SGHRS, CDR2 YFSETQ. V was pared by 0 bases and J by 5 bases, with 11 bases between.

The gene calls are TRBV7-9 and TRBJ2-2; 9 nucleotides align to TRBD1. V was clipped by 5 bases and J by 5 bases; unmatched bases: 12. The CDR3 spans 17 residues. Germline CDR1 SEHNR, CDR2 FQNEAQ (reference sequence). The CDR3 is CASSPVLGTGRTGELFF. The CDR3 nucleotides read TGTGCCAGCAGCCCTGTGTTAGGGACAGGGCGAACCGGGGAGCTGTTTTTT.

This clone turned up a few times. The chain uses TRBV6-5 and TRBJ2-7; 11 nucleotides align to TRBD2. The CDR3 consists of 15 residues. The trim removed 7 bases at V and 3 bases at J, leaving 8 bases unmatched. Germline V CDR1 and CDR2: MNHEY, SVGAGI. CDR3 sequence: CASTSSGGTNYEQYF. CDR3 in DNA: TGTGCCAGCACCTCTAGCGGGGGGACCAACTACGAGCAGTACTTC.

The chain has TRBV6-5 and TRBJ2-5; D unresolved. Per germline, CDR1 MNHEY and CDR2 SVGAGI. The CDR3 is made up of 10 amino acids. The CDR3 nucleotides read TGTGTCTCCGGCCAAGAGACCCAGTACTTC. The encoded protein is CVSGQETQYF.

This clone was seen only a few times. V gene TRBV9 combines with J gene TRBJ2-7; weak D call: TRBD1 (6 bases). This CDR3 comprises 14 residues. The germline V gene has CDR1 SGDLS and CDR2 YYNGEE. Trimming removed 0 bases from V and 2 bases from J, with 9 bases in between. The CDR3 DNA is TGTGCCAGCAGCGTAGGGACAGAGCCCTACGAGCAGTACTTC. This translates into CASSVGTEPYEQYF.

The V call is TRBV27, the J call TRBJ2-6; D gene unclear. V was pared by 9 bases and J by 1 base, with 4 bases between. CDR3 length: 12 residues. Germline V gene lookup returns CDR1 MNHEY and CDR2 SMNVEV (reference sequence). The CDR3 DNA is TGTGCCAGTCGGTCTGGGGCCAACGTCCTGACTTTC. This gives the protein CASRSGANVLTF.

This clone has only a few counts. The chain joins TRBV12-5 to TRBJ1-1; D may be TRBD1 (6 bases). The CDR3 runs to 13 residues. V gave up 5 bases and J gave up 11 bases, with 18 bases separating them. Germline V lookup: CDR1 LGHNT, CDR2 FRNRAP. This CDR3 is CASGRRDTGVAFF. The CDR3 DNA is TGTGCTAGTGGTCGCCGGGACACAGGTGTCGCTTTCTTT.

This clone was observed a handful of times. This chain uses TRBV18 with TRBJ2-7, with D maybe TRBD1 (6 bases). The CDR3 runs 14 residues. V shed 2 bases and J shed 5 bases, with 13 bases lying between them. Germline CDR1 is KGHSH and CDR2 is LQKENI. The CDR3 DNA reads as TGTGCCAGCTCACCAGGGTGGACAGCCGACGAGCAGTACTTC. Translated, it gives CASSPGWTADEQYF.

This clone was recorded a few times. This CDR3 reads CARRVGVYNEQFF. CDR3 DNA: TGTGCCAGGAGGGTTGGGGTCTACAATGAGCAGTTCTTC. This chain uses TRBV6-5 with TRBJ2-1; the D gene is possibly TRBD2 (5 bases). V shed 9 bases and J shed 3 bases, with 12 bases lying between them. From germline, CDR1 is MNHEY and CDR2 SVGAGI. The CDR3 is made up of 13 amino acids.

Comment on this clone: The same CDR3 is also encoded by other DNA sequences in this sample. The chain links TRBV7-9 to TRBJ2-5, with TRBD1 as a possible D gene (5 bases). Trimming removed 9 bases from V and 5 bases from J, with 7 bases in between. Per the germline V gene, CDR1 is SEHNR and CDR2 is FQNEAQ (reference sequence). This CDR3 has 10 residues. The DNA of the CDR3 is TGTGCCAGTTCAGGGGAGACCCAGTACTTC. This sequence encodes CASSGETQYF.

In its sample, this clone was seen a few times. Written as DNA, the CDR3 is TGCGCCAGCAGCCCCTCCCAGACAGGGGCGAGGCGAGAGACCCAGTACTTC. The encoded protein is CASSPSQTGARRETQYF. The J gene is TRBJ2-5, the V gene TRBV5-1, with 8 positions matching TRBD1. The CDR3 spans 17 residues. Germline CDR1 reads SGHRS; CDR2 reads YFSETQ. After removal of 4 bases from V and 4 bases from J, the junction contained 15 bases not matched to a gene.

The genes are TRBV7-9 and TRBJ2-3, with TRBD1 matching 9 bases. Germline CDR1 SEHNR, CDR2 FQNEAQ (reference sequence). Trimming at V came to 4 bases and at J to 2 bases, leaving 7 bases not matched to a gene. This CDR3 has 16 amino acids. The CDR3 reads CASSYWTGAPTDTQYF. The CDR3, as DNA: TGTGCCAGCAGCTATTGGACAGGGGCTCCCACAGATACGCAGTATTTT.

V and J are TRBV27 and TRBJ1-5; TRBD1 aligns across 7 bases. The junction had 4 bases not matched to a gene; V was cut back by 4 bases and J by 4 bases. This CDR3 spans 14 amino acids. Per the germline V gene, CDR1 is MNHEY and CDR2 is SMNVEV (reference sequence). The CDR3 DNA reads TGTGCCAGCAGTTCCAACAGGGGAAATCAGCCCCAGCATTTT. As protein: CASSSNRGNQPQHF.